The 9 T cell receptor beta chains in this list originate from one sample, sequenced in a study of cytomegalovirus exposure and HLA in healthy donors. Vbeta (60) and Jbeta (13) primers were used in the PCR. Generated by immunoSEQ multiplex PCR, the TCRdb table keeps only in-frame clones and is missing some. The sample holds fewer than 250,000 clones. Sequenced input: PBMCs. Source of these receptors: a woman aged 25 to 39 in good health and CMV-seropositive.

In DNA form, the CDR3 reads TGTGCCAGCAGCTTGGTAGATTCCAAAAACATTCAGTACTTC. Protein sequence: CASSLVDSKNIQYF. The V call is TRBV5-4, the J call TRBJ2-4, with no clear D. The CDR3 has 14 residues. Per the germline V gene, CDR1 is SGHNT and CDR2 is YYREEE (reference sequence). The V and J ends lost 0 bases and 2 bases respectively, with 6 bases between them. The whole variable domain, filled in from reference TRBV5-4 and TRBJ2-4, reads ETGVTQSPTHLIKTRGQQVTLRCSSQSGHNTVSWYQQALGQGPQFIFQYYREEENGRGNFPPRFSGLQFPNYSSELNVNALELDDSALYLCASSLVDSKNIQYFGAGTRLSVL.

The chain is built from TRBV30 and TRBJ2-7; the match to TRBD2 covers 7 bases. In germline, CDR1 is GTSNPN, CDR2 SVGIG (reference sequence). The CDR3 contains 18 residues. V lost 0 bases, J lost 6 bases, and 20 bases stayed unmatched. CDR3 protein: CAWSVRGSSGLPGSEQYF. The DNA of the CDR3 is TGTGCCTGGAGTGTACGGGGGTCTAGCGGTCTCCCCGGAAGCGAGCAGTACTTC.

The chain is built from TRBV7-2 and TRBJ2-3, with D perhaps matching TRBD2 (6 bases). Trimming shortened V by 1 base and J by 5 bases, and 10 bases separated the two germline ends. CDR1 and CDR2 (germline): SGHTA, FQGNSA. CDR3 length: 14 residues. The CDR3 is CASSLGLEIDTQYF. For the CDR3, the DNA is TGTGCCAGCAGCTTAGGACTAGAGATAGATACGCAGTATTTT.

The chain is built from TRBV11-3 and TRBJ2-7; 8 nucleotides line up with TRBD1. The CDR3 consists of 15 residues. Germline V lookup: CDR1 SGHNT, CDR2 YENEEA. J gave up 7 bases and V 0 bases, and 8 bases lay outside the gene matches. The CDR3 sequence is CASSLEGTGQGEQYF. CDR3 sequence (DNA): TGTGCCAGCAGCTTAGAAGGGACAGGTCAAGGTGAGCAGTACTTC.

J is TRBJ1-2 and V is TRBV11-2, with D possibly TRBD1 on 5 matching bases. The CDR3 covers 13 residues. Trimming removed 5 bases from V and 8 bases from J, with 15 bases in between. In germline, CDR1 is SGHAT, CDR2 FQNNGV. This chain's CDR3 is CASSGLSGNGYTF. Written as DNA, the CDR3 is TGTGCCAGCAGCGGCCTCTCAGGGAACGGCTACACCTTC.

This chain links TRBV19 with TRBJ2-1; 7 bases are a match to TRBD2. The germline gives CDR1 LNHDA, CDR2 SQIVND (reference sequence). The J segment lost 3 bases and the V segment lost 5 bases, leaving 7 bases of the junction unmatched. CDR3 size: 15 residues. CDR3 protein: CASSDLRGNYNEQFF. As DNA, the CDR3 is TGTGCCAGTAGTGATTTGCGGGGGAACTACAATGAGCAGTTCTTC.

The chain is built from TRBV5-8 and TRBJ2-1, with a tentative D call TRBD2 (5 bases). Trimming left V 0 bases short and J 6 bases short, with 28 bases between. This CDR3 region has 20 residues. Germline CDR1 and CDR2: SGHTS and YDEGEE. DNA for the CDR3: TGTGCCAGCAGCTTGGCCCCACCGGAGGTATTGACCAATGGTATCAATGAGCAGTTCTTC. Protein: CASSLAPPEVLTNGINEQFF. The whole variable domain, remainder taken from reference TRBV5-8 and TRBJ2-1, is EAGVTQSPTHLIKTRGQQATLRCSPISGHTSVYWYQQALGLGLQFLLWYDEGEERNRGNFPPRFSGRQFPNYSSELNVNALELEDSALYLCASSLAPPEVLTNGINEQFFGPGTRLTVL.

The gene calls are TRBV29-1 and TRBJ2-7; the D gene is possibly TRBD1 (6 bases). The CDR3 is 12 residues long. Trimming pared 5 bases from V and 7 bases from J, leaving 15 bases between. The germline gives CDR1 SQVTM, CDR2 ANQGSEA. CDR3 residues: CSVSPQGGEQYF. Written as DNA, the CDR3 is TGCAGCGTTTCCCCACAGGGCGGGGAGCAGTACTTC.

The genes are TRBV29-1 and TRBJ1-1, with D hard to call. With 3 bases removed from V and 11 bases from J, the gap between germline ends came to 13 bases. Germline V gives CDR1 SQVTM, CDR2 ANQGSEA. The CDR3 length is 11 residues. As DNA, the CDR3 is TGCAGCGTTGAGAACAGAAAGCATGCTTTCTTT. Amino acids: CSVENRKHAFF.